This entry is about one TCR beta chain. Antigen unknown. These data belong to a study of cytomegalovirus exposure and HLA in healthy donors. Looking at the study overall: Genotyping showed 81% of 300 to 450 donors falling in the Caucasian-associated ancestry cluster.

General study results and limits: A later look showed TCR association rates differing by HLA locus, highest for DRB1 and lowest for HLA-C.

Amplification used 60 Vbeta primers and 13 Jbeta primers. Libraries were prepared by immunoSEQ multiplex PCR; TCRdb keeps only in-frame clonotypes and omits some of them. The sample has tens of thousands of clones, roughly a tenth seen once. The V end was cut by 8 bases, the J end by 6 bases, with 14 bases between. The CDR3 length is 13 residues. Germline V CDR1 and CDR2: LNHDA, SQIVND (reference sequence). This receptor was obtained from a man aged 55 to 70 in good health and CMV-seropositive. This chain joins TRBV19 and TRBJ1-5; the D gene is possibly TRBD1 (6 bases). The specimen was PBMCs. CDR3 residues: CASAQEGGQPQHF. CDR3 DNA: TGTGCCAGTGCCCAGGAAGGGGGTCAGCCCCAGCATTTT.